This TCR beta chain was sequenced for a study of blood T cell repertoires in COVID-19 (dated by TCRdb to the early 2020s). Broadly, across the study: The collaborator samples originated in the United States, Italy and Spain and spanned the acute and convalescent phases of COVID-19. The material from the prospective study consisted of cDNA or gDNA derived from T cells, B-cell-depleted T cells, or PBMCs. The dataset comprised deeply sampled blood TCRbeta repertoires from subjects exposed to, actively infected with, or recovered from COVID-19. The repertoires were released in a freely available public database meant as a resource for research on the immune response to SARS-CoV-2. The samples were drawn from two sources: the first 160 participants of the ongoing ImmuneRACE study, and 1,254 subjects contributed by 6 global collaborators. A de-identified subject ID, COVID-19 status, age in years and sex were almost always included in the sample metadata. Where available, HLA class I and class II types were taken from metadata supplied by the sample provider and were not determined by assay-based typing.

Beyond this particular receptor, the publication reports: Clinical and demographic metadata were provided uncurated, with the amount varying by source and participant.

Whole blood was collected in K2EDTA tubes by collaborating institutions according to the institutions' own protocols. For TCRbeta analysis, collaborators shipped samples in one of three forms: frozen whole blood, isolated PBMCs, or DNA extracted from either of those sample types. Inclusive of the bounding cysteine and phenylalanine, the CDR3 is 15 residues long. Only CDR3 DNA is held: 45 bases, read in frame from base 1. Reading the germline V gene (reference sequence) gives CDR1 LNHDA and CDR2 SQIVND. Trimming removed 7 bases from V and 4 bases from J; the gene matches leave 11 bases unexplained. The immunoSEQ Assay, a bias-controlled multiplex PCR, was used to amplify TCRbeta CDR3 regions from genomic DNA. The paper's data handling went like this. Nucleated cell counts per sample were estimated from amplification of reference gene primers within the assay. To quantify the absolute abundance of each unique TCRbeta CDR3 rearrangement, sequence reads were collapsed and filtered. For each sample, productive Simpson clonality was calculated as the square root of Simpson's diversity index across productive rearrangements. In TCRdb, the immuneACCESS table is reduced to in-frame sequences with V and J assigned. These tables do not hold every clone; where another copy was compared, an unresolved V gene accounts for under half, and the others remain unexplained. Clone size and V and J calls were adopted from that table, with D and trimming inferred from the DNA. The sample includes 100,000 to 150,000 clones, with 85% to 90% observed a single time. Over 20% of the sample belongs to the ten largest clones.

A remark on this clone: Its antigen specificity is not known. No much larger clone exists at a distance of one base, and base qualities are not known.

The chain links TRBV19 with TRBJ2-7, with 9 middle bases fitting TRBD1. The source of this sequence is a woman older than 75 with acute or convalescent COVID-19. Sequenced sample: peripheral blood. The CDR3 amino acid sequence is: CASKDRGVLLYEQYF. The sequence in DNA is TGTGCCAGTAAGGACAGGGGAGTTCTATTGTACGAGCAGTACTTC. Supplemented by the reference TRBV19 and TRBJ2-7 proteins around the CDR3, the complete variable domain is DGGITQSPKYLFRKEGQNVTLSCEQNLNHDAMYWYRQDPGQGLRLIYYSQIVNDFQKGDIAEGYSVSREKKESFPLTVTSAQKNPTAFYLCASKDRGVLLYEQYFGPGTRLTVT.